A single TCR beta chain is shown here with its context. Data came from immunoSEQ multiplex PCR; TCRdb stores just in-frame clones and leaves some out. Among about 150,000 clones, 75% to 90% were seen once, and the ten largest hold roughly 6.6%. Germline V gene sequence: CDR1 LNHDA, CDR2 SQIVND (reference sequence). The CDR3 contains 16 residues. Trimming pared 8 bases from V and 0 bases from J, leaving 16 bases between. This sample was included in a study of blood T cell repertoires in COVID-19. Study details: Italy, Spain and the United States were the sources of the convalescent and acute COVID-19 samples.

The receptor was isolated from a man older than 75 with acute or convalescent COVID-19. The sequenced material came from peripheral blood. The chain combines TRBV19 with TRBJ2-2; tentative D call: TRBD2 (6 bases). The CDR3 region is CASLPQAGSNTGELFF. The CDR3 DNA is TGTGCCAGTCTGCCCCAAGCGGGCTCGAACACCGGGGAGCTGTTTTTT.